This TCR beta chain was obtained from a study of chemoradiotherapy in HPV16-positive cancers (dated by TCRdb to 2022 to 2024). In the study overall: Candidate HPV-specific T-cell clones and common TCR motifs were defined through functional T-cell assays on cells from a couple of HPV16-positive patients. The study asked whether T-cell immunity against the HPV oncoproteins E6 and E7 changes during chemoradiotherapy and whether it affects survival. The candidate HPV-specific TCRs and motifs were subsequently tracked in TCR repertoires obtained from 86 patients with HPV-related cancers. Overall study outcomes, separate from this receptor: In HPV16-positive patients, expansion of HPV-responsive T cells during chemoradiotherapy was associated with improved recurrence-free survival. Expansion of candidate HPV-specific clones and E7-related TCR motifs was observed in the tumor microenvironment during treatment, whereas no such expansion was observed for non-HPV-specific T cells. The functional definition of HPV-specific T cells came from only a couple of HPV16-positive patients, and the survival association was reported for HPV16-positive patients.

In the case of this clone: Its cognate antigen has yet to be identified. No much larger clone is present one base from it, and per-base qualities are unavailable.

Libraries were built with the immunoSEQ multiplex PCR assay. This is the immuneACCESS table as TCRdb keeps it, with only in-frame sequences that have V and J called. A part of the clones is gone; compared with another copy, unresolved V genes explain less than half, and the rest is unexplained. This sample gives over 14,000 clones in total; approximately 80% of them show up just once. The ten largest clones capture approximately 9.6% of the sample. The CDR3 has 13 amino acids, counting the end cysteine and phenylalanine. The sequence is cut down to CDR3 DNA, 39 bases in frame from base 1. The germline V and J ends show losses of 0 bases and 7 bases respectively, and no gene match explains 0 bases of the junction. Looking up the germline V gene (reference sequence) yields CDR1 SGHNT and CDR2 YYREEE. Repertoires were sampled repeatedly over the course of chemoradiotherapy so that clonal expansion in the tumor microenvironment could be followed.

The chain couples TRBV5-4 to TRBJ2-1; 8 nucleotides in the junction match TRBD1. The TCR was taken from a human donor with HPV-associated anogenital cancer. Collection took place from a patient who underwent chemoradiotherapy. For the CDR3, the sequence is CASSLDRGNEQFF. The DNA is as follows: TGTGCCAGCAGCTTGGACAGGGGGAATGAGCAGTTCTTC.